A selection of T cell receptor beta chains follows, all from one sample in a study of blood T cell repertoires in COVID-19. TCRdb's copy holds only in-frame clones and misses some; the assay was immunoSEQ multiplex PCR. The sample consists of roughly 350,000 clones, more than 75% of them appearing once. Sequencing input: peripheral blood. These receptors all come from a woman aged 25 to 39 with COVID-19, enrolled during active disease. CDR3s include the opening cysteine and the closing phenylalanine or tryptophan. D genes are given only for firm matches. Rows may omit the clone size; those that give it use once, few, many or a size class.

>TRBD1|NA|TRBV29-1|TRBJ2-7
CSAQAGQAYGEQYF
TGCAGCGCCCAGGCGGGACAGGCCTATGGCGAGCAGTACTTC
>TRBD1|NA|TRBV4-1|TRBJ2-3
CASSQWGQAPTDTQYF
TGCGCCAGCAGCCAGTGGGGACAGGCCCCCACAGATACGCAGTATTTT
>NA|NA|TRBV4-3|TRBJ2-6
CASSQDGSGANVLTF
TGCGCCAGCAGCCAAGACGGCTCTGGGGCCAACGTCCTGACTTTC
>NA|NA|TRBV6-5|TRBJ1-2
CASSRSREAYGYTF
TGTGCCAGCTCACGATCGAGGGAGGCCTATGGCTACACCTTC
>TRBD2|NA|TRBV6-6|TRBJ2-7
CASSPPGLAGEGQYF
TGTGCCAGCAGCCCCCCGGGACTAGCGGGAGAAGGGCAGTACTTC
>NA|NA|TRBV18|TRBJ1-1
CASSPPPGVDTEAFF
TGTGCCAGCTCACCTCCCCCGGGGGTGGACACTGAAGCTTTCTTT
>NA|NA|TRBV11-3|TRBJ2-5
CASSFGPGSETQYF
TGTGCCAGCAGCTTCGGCCCGGGGTCGGAGACCCAGTACTTC
>NA|NA|TRBV4-1|TRBJ2-3
CASSQDFSGRTQYF
TGCGCCAGCAGCCAAGATTTTTCCGGGAGAACGCAGTATTTT
>NA|NA|TRBV18|TRBJ1-2
CASSEGIGYTF
TGTGCCAGCTCTGAGGGAATTGGCTACACCTTC
>TRBD1|NA|TRBV5-6|TRBJ1-1
CASSSQPGGYGTEAFF
TGTGCCAGCAGCTCTCAACCAGGGGGATACGGAACTGAAGCTTTCTTT
>NA|NA|TRBV27|TRBJ2-1
CASSSYPAGGQFF
TGTGCCAGCAGTTCCTACCCCGCCGGGGGGCAGTTCTTC
>NA|NA|TRBV6-1|TRBJ2-7
CASSEVKADYEQYF
TGTGCCAGCAGTGAAGTCAAAGCCGACTACGAGCAGTACTTC
>NA|NA|TRBV18|TRBJ2-2
CASSEREYGELFF
TGTGCCAGCTCGGAACGGGAGTACGGGGAGCTGTTTTTT
>TRBD1|NA|TRBV29-1|TRBJ2-5
CSVVSGTGPQETQYF
TGCAGCGTTGTGTCGGGGACAGGCCCCCAAGAGACCCAGTACTTC
>NA|NA|TRBV5-1|TRBJ2-5
CASTRGEFVGIDGETQYF
TGCGCCAGCACCCGTGGGGAGTTTGTTGGGATTGACGGAGAGACCCAGTACTTC
>NA|NA|TRBV7-9|TRBJ1-1
CASSLGGRGEAFF
TGTGCCAGCAGCTTAGGGGGGCGAGGTGAAGCTTTCTTT
>NA|NA|TRBV6-5|TRBJ2-5
CASSYSPRETQYF
TGTGCCAGCAGTTACTCCCCGCGAGAGACCCAGTACTTC
>TRBD2|many|TRBV5-6|TRBJ2-3
CASSIPSGSGTDTQYF
TGTGCCAGCAGCATCCCTAGCGGGAGCGGCACAGATACGCAGTATTTT
>TRBD1|NA|TRBV4-1|TRBJ2-7
CASRIWQGANEQYF
TGCGCCAGCCGTATCTGGCAGGGGGCCAACGAGCAGTACTTC
>NA|NA|TRBV24-1|TRBJ1-2
CATSDPDRYYGYTF
TGTGCCACCAGTGACCCGGACAGATACTATGGCTACACCTTC
>NA|NA|TRBV5-4|TRBJ2-3
CASSSQANTDTQYF
TGTGCCAGCAGCTCGCAGGCGAACACAGATACGCAGTATTTT
>NA|NA|TRBV28|TRBJ2-7
CASSFREQYF
TGTGCCAGCAGCTTTCGGGAGCAGTACTTC
>NA|NA|TRBV27|TRBJ2-7
CASSFSPPTYEQYF
TGTGCCAGCAGTTTTTCCCCCCCTACCTACGAGCAGTACTTC
>NA|NA|TRBV12-3/TRBV12-4|TRBJ2-7
CASSLGAGYEQYF
TGTGCCAGCAGTTTAGGGGCAGGGTACGAGCAGTACTTC
>NA|once|TRBV2|TRBJ1-1
CASGGSDSEAFF
TGTGCCAGCGGGGGGAGTGACTCTGAAGCTTTCTTT
>NA|few|TRBV23-1|TRBJ1-5
CASSQTGPGNQPQHF
TGCGCCAGCAGTCAAACAGGGCCCGGCAATCAGCCCCAGCATTTT
>TRBD1|NA|TRBV28|TRBJ2-7
CASSLKGTGSEQYF
TGTGCCAGCAGTCTTAAGGGGACAGGGTCCGAGCAGTACTTC
>NA|NA|TRBV4-3|TRBJ1-2
CASSRETEGGDGYTF
TGCGCCAGCAGCCGGGAGACCGAGGGAGGGGATGGCTACACCTTC
>TRBD2|NA|TRBV5-1|TRBJ2-1
CASSMGLAGANEQFF
TGCGCCAGCAGCATGGGACTAGCGGGGGCCAATGAGCAGTTCTTC
>NA|NA|TRBV7-3|TRBJ2-3
CASSARDSSSQYF
TGTGCCAGCAGCGCTAGAGACTCCAGTTCGCAGTATTTT
>NA|NA|TRBV27|TRBJ2-4
CASSRTTVAELAKNIQYF
TGTGCCAGCAGCCGGACAACCGTAGCGGAACTAGCCAAAAACATTCAGTACTTC
>TRBD2|NA|TRBV6-5|TRBJ2-7
CASSLSGDFYEQYF
TGTGCCAGCAGTCTTAGCGGGGATTTCTACGAGCAGTACTTC
>NA|once|TRBV3-1/TRBV3-2|TRBJ2-3
CASSQDPGLSTDTQYF
TGTGCCAGCAGCCAAGATCCTGGCCTGAGCACAGATACGCAGTATTTT
>TRBD1|NA|TRBV19|TRBJ1-2
CASTEQGARRYTF
TGTGCCAGTACCGAACAGGGGGCGCGTCGCTACACCTTC
>NA|NA|TRBV18|TRBJ1-5
CASSPPGGGQPQHF
TGTGCCAGCTCCCCTCCCGGGGGAGGCCAGCCCCAGCATTTT
>NA|NA|TRBV30|TRBJ1-1
CAWRAGMNTEAFF
TGTGCCTGGAGGGCGGGCATGAACACTGAAGCTTTCTTT
>NA|NA|TRBV20-1|TRBJ2-7
CSASKGGPSYEQYF
TGCAGTGCTAGTAAGGGAGGCCCATCCTACGAGCAGTACTTC
>NA|NA|TRBV12-5|TRBJ2-2
CASGRAGYTGELFF
TGTGCTAGTGGTAGGGCGGGGTACACCGGGGAGCTGTTTTTT
>TRBD2|few|TRBV10-3|TRBJ2-1
CAISRAGTSGSNEQFF
TGTGCCATCAGTCGCGCCGGGACTAGCGGGTCGAATGAGCAGTTCTTC
>NA|NA|TRBV7-9|TRBJ1-2
CASSLLSQGYGYTF
TGTGCCAGCAGCTTACTCTCGCAGGGCTATGGCTACACCTTC
>TRBD1|NA|TRBV29-1|TRBJ2-1
CSARTGVNNEQFF
TGCAGCGCGCGGACAGGGGTGAATAATGAGCAGTTCTTC
>NA|NA|TRBV5-1|TRBJ2-1
CASSLGGNEEQFF
TGCGCCAGCAGCCTGGGAGGTAACGAGGAGCAGTTCTTC
>TRBD2|NA|TRBV19|TRBJ2-3
CASRAGEADTQYF
TGTGCCAGTAGGGCGGGGGAGGCAGATACGCAGTATTTT
>TRBD1|NA|TRBV18|TRBJ2-2
CASSRDSAASELFF
TGTGCCAGCTCACGGGACAGCGCCGCCTCGGAGCTGTTTTTT
>TRBD1|NA|TRBV4-1|TRBJ2-7
CASSQAGAGGAEQYF
TGCGCCAGCAGCCAAGCTGGTGCAGGGGGCGCCGAGCAGTACTTC
>TRBD1|NA|TRBV5-4|TRBJ2-5
CASSWGQSQETQYF
TGTGCCAGCAGCTGGGGACAGTCACAAGAGACCCAGTACTTC
>NA|NA|TRBV6-5|TRBJ2-5
CASTDLQRQETQYF
TGTGCCAGCACCGACCTGCAGCGGCAAGAGACCCAGTACTTC
>NA|NA|TRBV5-1|TRBJ2-7
CASRAQISYEQYF
TGCGCCAGCAGGGCTCAGATCTCCTACGAGCAGTACTTC
>TRBD2|NA|TRBV9|TRBJ2-2
CASSTGLAGVKTGELFF
TGTGCCAGCAGCACCGGACTAGCGGGAGTAAAAACCGGGGAGCTGTTTTTT
>TRBD1|NA|TRBV18|TRBJ1-2
CASSPEDRGPDYGYTF
TGTGCCAGCTCACCGGAGGACAGGGGGCCGGACTATGGCTACACCTTC
>TRBD2|NA|TRBV4-1|TRBJ2-5
CASSQLAGVGETQYF
TGCGCCAGCAGCCAACTAGCGGGAGTTGGGGAGACCCAGTACTTC
>TRBD1|NA|TRBV11-2|TRBJ2-7
CASSPDRGSRFEQYF
TGTGCCAGCAGCCCCGACAGGGGTAGTCGCTTCGAGCAGTACTTC
>NA|once|TRBV7-9|TRBJ1-6
CASRTENNSPLHF
TGTGCCAGCCGGACAGAGAATAATTCACCCCTCCACTTT
>TRBD2|NA|TRBV18|TRBJ2-7
CASSPLSGTSSEQYF
TGTGCCAGCTCACCACTTAGCGGGACTTCCAGCGAGCAGTACTTC
>NA|NA|TRBV2|TRBJ2-1
CATSGLYNEQFF
TGTGCCACCTCGGGACTTTACAATGAGCAGTTCTTC
>NA|NA|TRBV24-1|TRBJ1-6
CATQDRYNSPLHF
TGTGCCACCCAGGACAGATATAATTCACCCCTCCACTTT